This is a list of T cell receptor beta chains from one sample in a study of lung T cells in sarcoidosis with Löfgren's syndrome. TCRdb itself ran the reads through MiXCR, one entry per CDR3 protein. The table shows tens of thousands of distinct CDR3 sequences, with over 20% occurring only once. Sequenced material: CD4+ T cells from PBMCs. Source of these receptors: a human donor with sarcoidosis (Löfgren's syndrome or another form), or a control subject (not recorded which). The CDR3 runs from the conserved cysteine through the conserved F or W. Fields, in order: J gene, V gene, clone size, D gene, CDR3 protein, CDR3 DNA. The D gene is left open where the match is weak. Not all rows give a size; the values are once, few, many and, for expanded clones, a class.

TRBJ2-3	TRBV3-1	.	.	CASSQEFRGTDTQYF	TGTGCCAGCAGCCAAGAGTTCCGGGGCACAGATACGCAGTATTTT
TRBJ1-3	TRBV18	few	.	CASSPPTQRVGNTIYF	TGTGCCAGCTCACCGCCGACGCAGAGGGTCGGAAACACCATATATTTT
TRBJ1-2	TRBV27	medium-sized	.	CASSFTRLGPSGGYGYTF	TGTGCCAGCAGTTTTACGCGGCTCGGGCCATCGGGGGGCTATGGCTACACCTTC
TRBJ1-5	TRBV20-1	many	TRBD1	CSAPRQGPYQPQHF	TGCAGTGCCCCCCGACAGGGTCCTTATCAGCCCCAGCATTTT
TRBJ2-3	TRBV20-1	many	TRBD2	CSARGTSGGLKDTQYF	TGCAGTGCTAGAGGCACCAGCGGGGGGCTAAAAGATACGCAGTATTTT
TRBJ2-4	TRBV20-1	many	.	CSAIDTQKAKNIQYF	TGCAGTGCTATAGACACCCAAAAGGCCAAAAACATTCAGTACTTC
TRBJ2-6	TRBV28	many	.	CASSPDSSGANVLTF	TGTGCCAGCAGCCCTGACAGCTCTGGGGCCAACGTCCTGACTTTC
TRBJ2-1	TRBV19	few	.	CASIGSGKEGNEQFF	TGTGCCAGTATAGGGTCAGGGAAGGAAGGGAATGAGCAGTTCTTC
TRBJ1-1	TRBV28	many	TRBD1	CASSSNRGPVNTEAFF	TGTGCCAGCAGTTCCAACAGGGGTCCGGTGAACACTGAAGCTTTCTTT
TRBJ2-7	TRBV7-9	.	.	CASSLDPLYEQYF	TGTGCCAGCAGCTTAGATCCCCTCTACGAGCAGTACTTC
TRBJ2-7	TRBV4-1	few	.	CASSQVFGAAYEQYF	TGCGCCAGCAGCCAAGTTTTCGGAGCGGCCTACGAGCAGTACTTC
TRBJ1-2	TRBV28	many	.	CASSSTELNYGYTF	TGTGCCAGCAGTTCGACAGAGTTAAACTATGGCTACACCTTC
TRBJ1-3	TRBV7-2	many	TRBD1	CASSSAPRGRVGNTIYF	TGTGCCAGCAGCTCGGCACCCAGGGGGAGAGTCGGAAACACCATATATTTT
TRBJ1-1	TRBV19	.	.	CASTRQTNTEAFF	TGTGCCAGTACCAGACAGACGAACACTGAAGCTTTCTTT
TRBJ1-2	TRBV12-3/TRBV12-4	few	.	CASRGGRGYTF	TGTGCCAGCAGGGGGGGGCGAGGCTACACCTTC
TRBJ2-1	TRBV27	many	TRBD2	CASLTKAGVKSYNEQFF	TGTGCCAGCCTCACAAAGGCGGGAGTAAAGTCCTACAATGAGCAGTTCTTC
TRBJ2-5	TRBV7-2	few	.	CASSHRVQETQYF	TGTGCCAGCAGCCACCGGGTCCAAGAGACCCAGTACTTC
TRBJ2-1	TRBV27	.	TRBD2	CASSPQLAGGRNEQFF	TGTGCCAGCAGTCCCCAACTAGCGGGAGGAAGGAATGAGCAGTTCTTC
TRBJ1-2	TRBV7-9	few	.	CASSPHGAESNYGYTF	TGTGCCAGCAGCCCCCACGGGGCCGAGTCTAACTATGGCTACACCTTC
TRBJ2-1	TRBV9	few	.	CASSPRDNLYNEQFF	TGTGCCAGCAGCCCCCGAGACAACCTGTACAATGAGCAGTTCTTC
TRBJ2-7	TRBV24-1	many	.	CATSDLQMSYEQYF	TGTGCCACCAGTGATTTGCAAATGAGCTACGAGCAGTACTTC
TRBJ1-2	TRBV20-1	many	.	CSAPRGQGGNYGYTF	TGCAGTGCACCCCGCGGGCAGGGAGGAAACTATGGCTACACCTTC